This TCR beta chain stems from a study of ipilimumab plus nivolumab after autologous stem cell transplantation. On the study more broadly: Median doses per patient: about five ipilimumab, fewer than ten nivolumab. The DLBCL cohort had primary refractory and relapsed disease, with 18-month progression-free survival of approximately 87% and 28%.

This table comes from immunoSEQ multiplex PCR, and its TCRdb copy is limited to in-frame clones, with some not included. In the table there are around 16,000 clones, over 70% of which are singletons. Germline V CDR1 and CDR2: MNHEY, SVGAGI. The CDR3 totals 16 residues. V gave up 1 base and J gave up 7 bases, with 16 bases separating them. Patients got ipilimumab 1 mg/kg beginning 14 to 28 days post-transplant. Patients received nivolumab 3 mg/kg at weeks 1, 4, 7, 10, then fortnightly to week 26. Material: PBMCs, obtained in a trial of ipilimumab plus nivolumab as post-transplant consolidation. The chain joins TRBV6-5 to TRBJ2-2; maybe TRBD2 (5 bases). The TCR sequence derives from a male donor with diffuse large B-cell lymphoma. The CDR3 bases are TGTGCCAGCAGTTACTGGTCCGGGGAATTGGGCGGGGAGCTGTTTTTT. Translation: CASSYWSGELGGELFF.